This TCR beta chain was sequenced in a study of T cell responses to AZD1222 COVID-19 vaccine. Overall study results and limits: The repertoires were collected only after the peak T cell response.

The CDR3 runs to 13 residues. V lost 1 base and J 8 bases, leaving 11 bases between the germline ends. Germline values: CDR1 LGHDT, CDR2 YNNKEL (reference sequence). Produced via immunoSEQ multiplex PCR; TCRdb's table is partial and in-frame only. The sample holds about 110,000 clones, around 92% seen once. To note about this clone: Its specificity is not known.

The gene calls are TRBV3-1 (or the pseudogene TRBV3-2) and TRBJ1-2, with D maybe TRBD1 (5 bases). Sequences were derived from peripheral blood, sampled on day 0 of AZD1222 vaccination. The receptor's source is an adult in good health. CDR3 bases: TGTGCCAGCAGCCAAGTTGGCAGGGAAGGCTACACCTTC. It codes for CASSQVGREGYTF.